Listed below are T cell receptor beta chains from one sample, sequenced in a study of T cells in Graves' hyperthyroidism and ophthalmopathy. TCRdb redid the calling of the multiplex PCR reads with MiXCR, one entry per CDR3 protein. Found here are over 650,000 distinct CDR3 sequences, roughly 46% of them singletons; the top ten hold approximately 7.2%. The sequencing input was peripheral blood or thyroid tissue (not recorded which). The receptors shown here come from an adult man with Graves' disease, either hyperthyroidism or ophthalmopathy (not recorded which). The CDR3 runs from the conserved cysteine through the conserved F or W. A D gene is named only where the DNA matches it firmly. Clone size is stated in some rows and not others, as once, few, many or a class when expanded.

.	few	TRBV19	TRBJ1-5	CASHQQVHSNQPQHF	TGTGCCAGCCATCAGCAAGTCCATAGCAATCAGCCCCAGCATTTT
.	many	TRBV15	TRBJ1-5	CATSRDPGGNQPQHF	TGTGCCACCAGCAGAGATCCGGGAGGCAATCAGCCCCAGCATTTT
.	many	TRBV2	TRBJ2-5	CASEQGTRTQYF	TGTGCCAGCGAGCAGGGCACTCGGACCCAGTACTTC
TRBD1	.	TRBV29-1	TRBJ1-6	CSVRDRGGSPLHF	TGCAGCGTCCGAGACAGGGGAGGCTCACCCCTCCACTTT
.	many	TRBV4-1	TRBJ2-5	CASSRGGDFRETQYF	TGCGCCAGCAGCCGTGGCGGGGACTTCCGAGAGACCCAGTACTTC
TRBD1	few	TRBV6-1	TRBJ1-4	CASTPTGAGNEKLFF	TGTGCCAGCACTCCGACAGGGGCCGGTAATGAAAAACTGTTTTTT
TRBD1	many	TRBV15	TRBJ2-7	CATSGDRGLYEQYF	TGTGCCACCAGTGGGGACAGGGGGCTGTACGAGCAGTACTTC
TRBD1	.	TRBV2	TRBJ1-5	CASSYGGTGGYQPQHF	TGTGCCAGCAGTTATGGAGGGACAGGGGGGTATCAGCCCCAGCATTTT
.	few	TRBV7-9	TRBJ1-4	CASSLRSRENEKLFF	TGTGCCAGCAGCCTTAGGAGCAGAGAAAATGAAAAACTGTTTTTT
.	.	TRBV10-3	TRBJ1-1	CASSESGWGDTEALF	TGTGCCAGCAGTGAATCGGGGTGGGGGGACACTGAAGCTCTCTTT
.	.	TRBV2	TRBJ1-5	CASRHLNQPQHF	TGTGCCAGCAGACACCTAAATCAGCCCCAGCATTTT
TRBD1	many	TRBV19	TRBJ1-4	CASSTGTAANEKLFF	TGTGCCAGTAGTACCGGGACAGCGGCTAATGAAAAACTGTTTTTT
.	.	TRBV9	TRBJ1-5	CASSRGGNQLQHF	TGTGCCAGCAGCAGGGGTGGCAATCAGCTCCAGCATTTT
TRBD1	.	TRBV20-1	TRBJ1-6	CSASEGQGNSPLHF	TGCAGTGCTAGTGAGGGACAGGGAAATTCACCCCTCCACTTT
.	few	TRBV2	TRBJ2-7	CASSEALRDNRYF	TGTGCCAGCAGTGAAGCGCTTAGAGACAATCGGTACTTC
TRBD1	.	TRBV6-4	TRBJ1-6	CASSDRQGVNSPLHF	TGTGCCAGCAGTGACAGACAGGGGGTTAATTCACCCCTCCACTTT
.	.	TRBV7-9	TRBJ1-6	CASSLIRGDNNSPLHF	TGTGCCAGCAGCCTCATCCGCGGGGACAATAATTCACCCCTCCACTTT
.	.	TRBV7-6	TRBJ2-7	CASSLRARGTGLGEQYF	TGTGCCAGCAGCTTAAGAGCACGGGGAACGGGCCTCGGCGAGCAGTACTTC
TRBD1	.	TRBV19	TRBJ1-5	CASSIQTLTGAISNQPQHF	TGTGCCAGTAGTATCCAAACATTGACAGGGGCGATTAGCAATCAGCCCCAGCATTTT
.	.	TRBV20-1	TRBJ2-7	CSARDRRDWEQYF	TGCAGTGCTAGAGATCGGAGGGACTGGGAGCAGTACTTC
TRBD1	.	TRBV7-9	TRBJ2-7	CASSPRDREQYF	TGTGCCAGCAGCCCCAGGGACAGGGAGCAGTACTTC
TRBD2	.	TRBV5-1	TRBJ2-5	CASSLAAGVLETQYF	TGCGCCAGCAGCTTGGCCGCGGGGGTGCTAGAGACCCAGTACTTC
.	.	TRBV29-1	TRBJ1-3	CSVGGGMNTIYF	TGCAGCGTGGGGGGAGGGATGAACACCATATATTTT
.	many	TRBV2	TRBJ1-3	CASSERPGDHTIYF	TGTGCCAGCAGTGAACGGCCAGGGGACCACACCATATATTTT
.	many	TRBV2	TRBJ2-2	CASSEDGRVGGELFF	TGTGCCAGCAGTGAAGACGGCAGGGTTGGCGGGGAGCTGTTTTTT
TRBD1	.	TRBV7-9	TRBJ1-1	CASSSSTGGWTEAFF	TGTGCCAGCAGCTCCTCAACAGGGGGCTGGACTGAAGCTTTCTTT
TRBD1	.	TRBV10-3	TRBJ1-1	CAISAPDRGTSILF	TGTGCCATCAGTGCCCCAGACAGGGGTACTTCAATCCTCTTT
.	.	TRBV20-1	TRBJ2-5	CSARVGLEGETQYF	TGCAGTGCTAGAGTAGGGCTAGAGGGGGAGACCCAGTACTTC
.	.	TRBV15	TRBJ1-6	CATSRDRGGSPLHF	TGTGCCACCAGCAGAGACAGGGGTGGTTCACCCCTCCACTTT
.	.	TRBV12-5	TRBJ1-4	CASGHLPGSGHEKLFF	TGTGCTAGTGGACACCTTCCAGGGTCGGGGCATGAAAAACTGTTTTTT
TRBD2	many	TRBV29-1	TRBJ2-5	CSVDRRGSGRLQETQYF	TGCAGCGTTGATCGGCGGGGTAGCGGGAGGTTGCAAGAGACCCAGTACTTC
TRBD1	.	TRBV20-1	TRBJ1-2	CSASKGQGYGYTF	TGCAGTGCTAGCAAGGGACAGGGATATGGCTACACCTTC
.	once	TRBV9	TRBJ1-4	CASSVSGTPNEKLFF	TGTGCCAGCAGCGTATCCGGGACCCCTAATGAAAAACTGTTTTTT
TRBD1	.	TRBV5-5	TRBJ1-1	CASSFYSGGAGTEAFF	TGTGCCAGCAGCTTCTACTCAGGGGGGGCGGGCACTGAAGCTTTCTTT
.	.	TRBV5-1	TRBJ1-1	CASSLSQGVMNTEAFF	TGCGCCAGCAGCTTGTCACAAGGGGTCATGAACACTGAAGCTTTCTTT
.	few	TRBV9	TRBJ1-1	CASSEQGLDTEAFF	TGTGCCAGCAGCGAGCAGGGGTTGGACACTGAAGCTTTCTTT
.	many	TRBV25-1	TRBJ1-1	CASTRNTEAFF	TGTGCCAGCACCAGAAACACTGAAGCTTTCTTT
.	.	TRBV29-1	TRBJ1-2	CSVEGVGLGGYTF	TGCAGCGTTGAAGGGGTAGGGCTGGGCGGCTACACCTTC